This is a list of T cell receptor beta chains from one sample in a study of blood T cell repertoires in COVID-19. Generated by immunoSEQ multiplex PCR, the TCRdb table keeps only in-frame clones and is missing some. The sample yields fewer than 300,000 clones, more than 85% seen once. Sample: peripheral blood. These receptors came from a man aged 25-40 years with acute or convalescent COVID-19. The CDR3 runs from the conserved cysteine through the conserved F or W. Fields, in order: J gene, clone size, D gene, V gene, CDR3 DNA, CDR3 protein. D genes are given only for firm matches. A clone size is listed for some rows: how often the clone was seen (once, few, many), or a class if it is expanded.

TRBJ2-3 | . | . | TRBV20-1 | TGCAGTGGCGGGTACACAGATACGCAGTATTTT | CSGGYTDTQYF
TRBJ2-7 | . | TRBD1 | TRBV2 | TGTGCCAGCAGTGAAGACAGGGGGAACTACGAGCAGTACTTC | CASSEDRGNYEQYF
TRBJ2-2 | . | . | TRBV27 | TGTGCCAGCAGTTTAGGCTCTCCCGGGGAGCTGTTTTTT | CASSLGSPGELFF
TRBJ2-2 | . | TRBD2 | TRBV7-3 | TGTGCCAGCAGGGGCGGGAGTTTGTCCGGGGAGCTGTTTTTT | CASRGGSLSGELFF
TRBJ1-2 | . | . | TRBV28 | TGTGCCAGCAGTTTAACGGGGTTTGGCTACACCTTC | CASSLTGFGYTF
TRBJ1-6 | . | TRBD1 | TRBV5-6 | TGTGCCAGCAACAGACAGGGGGCACCCCTCCACTTT | CASNRQGAPLHF
TRBJ1-1 | few | . | TRBV9 | TGTGCCAGCAGCGTAGGGGCAGGGGTTGGGGCTTTCTTT | CASSVGAGVGAFF
TRBJ2-5 | . | TRBD1 | TRBV6-5 | TGTGCCAGCAGGATGACAGGGATAGAGACCCAGTACTTC | CASRMTGIETQYF
TRBJ2-3 | . | TRBD2 | TRBV10-1 | TGCGCCAGCAGTAAGATAGCGGGAGGCACCACAGATACGCAGTATTTT | CASSKIAGGTTDTQYF
TRBJ1-1 | . | . | TRBV5-1 | TGCGCCAGCAGCTTAAGCCGTGGGAACACTGAAGCTTTCTTT | CASSLSRGNTEAFF
TRBJ2-2 | . | . | TRBV10-1 | TGCGCCAGCAGTGCCATCCCGAACACCGGGGAGCTGTTTTTT | CASSAIPNTGELFF
TRBJ2-7 | . | TRBD2 | TRBV27 | TGTGCCAGCAGTGGAGTGGCTAGCGGGAGCTACGAGCAGTACTTC | CASSGVASGSYEQYF
TRBJ1-6 | . | TRBD1 | TRBV10-2 | TGCGCCAGCAGTGAACAGGGGGTATCACCCCTCCACTTT | CASSEQGVSPLHF
TRBJ1-3 | once | TRBD1 | TRBV3-1/TRBV3-2 | TGTGCCAGCAGCCAAGGGGACAGGGGGCACGGAAACACCATATATTTT | CASSQGDRGHGNTIYF
TRBJ1-3 | . | . | TRBV6-5 | TGTGCCAGCAGTTACTCGCGCTCGCACTCTGGAAACACCATATATTTT | CASSYSRSHSGNTIYF
TRBJ2-1 | . | . | TRBV5-4 | TGTGCCAGCAGACAAGCGATTTGGTTGGAGAATGAGCAGTTCTTC | CASRQAIWLENEQFF
TRBJ2-2 | . | TRBD1 | TRBV12-5 | TGTGCTAGTGGTCCGGGGCAGGGGGCGGGGAACACCGGGGAGCTGTTTTTT | CASGPGQGAGNTGELFF
TRBJ1-1 | few | . | TRBV6-5 | TGTGCCAGCAGTTACGGTGGGGCGAGCACTGAAGCTTTCTTT | CASSYGGASTEAFF
TRBJ1-2 | once | . | TRBV6-5 | TGTGCCAGCAGCTTTACAGATTCCCGAGGCTACACCTTC | CASSFTDSRGYTF
TRBJ1-6 | . | . | TRBV9 | TGTGCCAGCAGCCCGGGACAATCAGGGTCACCCCTCCACTTT | CASSPGQSGSPLHF
TRBJ2-2 | once | TRBD2 | TRBV29-1 | TGCAGCGTTGCCACGGGACTAGCGGGAGTTGTATCCGGGGAGCTGTTTTTT | CSVATGLAGVVSGELFF
TRBJ2-5 | . | . | TRBV6-5 | TGTGCCAGCGGGAGGGCCTGGGGGGCGCAAGAGACCCAGTACTTC | CASGRAWGAQETQYF
TRBJ1-2 | few | TRBD1 | TRBV19 | TGTGCCAGTACCCAAGACAGGGGGCGTGGTGGCTACACCTTC | CASTQDRGRGGYTF
TRBJ1-1 | . | . | TRBV6-1 | TGTGCCAGCAGTGAACACCTGGGACAGAACACTGAAGCTTTCTTT | CASSEHLGQNTEAFF
TRBJ1-5 | once | . | TRBV18 | TGTGCCAGCTCCCACGGACAGCTCGGATCGCCCCAGCATTTT | CASSHGQLGSPQHF
TRBJ2-4 | . | TRBD1 | TRBV10-1 | TGCGCCAGCAGCATACAGGGGGCGTCCAAAAACATTCAGTACTTC | CASSIQGASKNIQYF
TRBJ2-1 | . | . | TRBV5-4 | TGTGCCAGCAGCTTGGGGTCTAGCCTGGCCAATGAGCAGTTCTTC | CASSLGSSLANEQFF
TRBJ2-1 | once | TRBD2 | TRBV4-1 | TGCGCCAGCAGCCCCGAATTAGCGGGGAGTCGTCTTGATGAGCAGTTCTTC | CASSPELAGSRLDEQFF
TRBJ1-5 | . | TRBD1 | TRBV28 | TGTGCCAGCAGTTTAACCTGGGACAGGGGAGGAAGAAGGAATCAGCCCCAGCATTTT | CASSLTWDRGGRRNQPQHF
TRBJ1-2 | . | . | TRBV28 | TGTGCCAGCATGAATTTCGGGAACTATGGCTACACCTTC | CASMNFGNYGYTF
TRBJ2-7 | . | . | TRBV28 | TGTGCCAGCAGTTTTCGGGGGAACGAGCAGTACTTC | CASSFRGNEQYF
TRBJ1-2 | . | . | TRBV7-9 | TGTGCCAGCAGTAGGCAGGGGAGTTATGGCTACACCTTC | CASSRQGSYGYTF
TRBJ2-7 | . | . | TRBV10-1 | TGCGCCAGCAGTGAGTTATCAGGATCCTCCTACGAGCAGTACTTC | CASSELSGSSYEQYF
TRBJ1-2 | . | . | TRBV10-1 | TGCGCCAGCAGTGACGGAGTTACGGCTAACTATGGCTACACCTTC | CASSDGVTANYGYTF
TRBJ2-1 | . | TRBD2 | TRBV11-2 | TGTGCCAGCAGCGTCATGACTAGCGGGGGTAACAATGAGCAGTTCTTC | CASSVMTSGGNNEQFF
TRBJ2-1 | few | TRBD1 | TRBV10-3 | TGTGCCATCAGTGAGGTCAGGACAGGGTACAATGAGCAGTTCTTC | CAISEVRTGYNEQFF
TRBJ2-5 | once | . | TRBV5-1 | TGCGCCAGCAGCTTGGGCGTGGGGGGGCCAGAGGAGACCCAGTACTTC | CASSLGVGGPEETQYF
TRBJ2-3 | . | . | TRBV19 | TGTGCCAGTAGTATAGTGGCCACAGATACGCAGTATTTT | CASSIVATDTQYF
TRBJ2-3 | . | TRBD2 | TRBV3-1/TRBV3-2 | TGTGCCAGCAGCCAATACAGCGGGGGGGCAGATACGCAGTATTTT | CASSQYSGGADTQYF
TRBJ1-2 | . | TRBD1 | TRBV27 | TGTGCCAGCAGTCGCGCGGCCGGGACAGCTTTCTATGGCTACACCTTC | CASSRAAGTAFYGYTF
TRBJ2-1 | . | . | TRBV29-1 | TGCAGCGCATCGACTAGTTTCGATGAGCAGTTCTTC | CSASTSFDEQFF
TRBJ1-6 | few | . | TRBV15 | TGTGCCACCAGCAAACAAGGGGTACCCCTCCACTTT | CATSKQGVPLHF
TRBJ2-3 | once | . | TRBV3-1/TRBV3-2 | TGTGCCAGCAGCCAAGACAAATTAGCGAGTAGCACAGATACGCAGTATTTT | CASSQDKLASSTDTQYF
TRBJ1-1 | . | . | TRBV11-2 | TGTGCCAGCAGCTTAACTAAGGGATTGGAGGTGAACACTGAAGCTTTCTTT | CASSLTKGLEVNTEAFF
TRBJ2-7 | . | . | TRBV27 | TGTGCCAGCACACGCCTCGGCAGCGCTTCCTACGAGCAGTACTTC | CASTRLGSASYEQYF
TRBJ2-7 | . | TRBD2 | TRBV4-1 | TGCGCCAGCAGCCCGAGAGGATTTTTGTTAGCTAGCGGGGGGCCTAACTCCTACGAGCAGTACTTC | CASSPRGFLLASGGPNSYEQYF
TRBJ1-6 | . | TRBD1 | TRBV6-5 | TGTGCCAGCAATGCAGGGACAGGGATGACACCCCTCCACTTT | CASNAGTGMTPLHF
TRBJ1-6 | . | . | TRBV5-4 | TGTGCCAGCAGCACTCGGGGGAGAGGGTCTAATTCACCCCTCCACTTT | CASSTRGRGSNSPLHF
TRBJ1-1 | . | TRBD1 | TRBV6-5 | TGTGCCAGCAGGACAGGGTCTGCGATGGGAACTGAAGCTTTCTTT | CASRTGSAMGTEAFF
TRBJ2-1 | . | . | TRBV12-2 | TGTGCAAGTCGCTTAGGGGGACTAGCGGGGGCCCGTGTGAGCTCCTACAATGAGCAGTTCTTC | CASRLGGLAGARVSSYNEQFF
TRBJ2-1 | . | TRBD2 | TRBV6-5 | TGTGCCAGCAGAATAGCGGGGGGGCGAGAGCAGTTCTTC | CASRIAGGREQFF
TRBJ1-5 | . | . | TRBV10-3 | TGTGCCATCAGTGACAACTTAGGCAATCAGCCCCAGCATTTT | CAISDNLGNQPQHF
TRBJ2-3 | . | . | TRBV5-1 | TGCGCCAGCAGCCCACTAATTAGTGGAAGCACAGATACGCAGTATTTT | CASSPLISGSTDTQYF
TRBJ2-7 | . | TRBD1 | TRBV30 | TGTGCCTGGAATCCCGGGACAGCCTACGAGCAGTACTTC | CAWNPGTAYEQYF
TRBJ2-1 | . | . | TRBV6-4 | TGTGCCAGTTCGGGAAATGAGCAGTTCTTC | CASSGNEQFF
TRBJ2-1 | . | . | TRBV3-1/TRBV3-2 | TGTGCCAGCAGCCAGATGGACTTAGGGAACAATGAGCAGTTCTTC | CASSQMDLGNNEQFF
TRBJ2-7 | . | . | TRBV28 | TGTGCCAGCACGCCGAGGGCAGGCGAGCAGTACTTC | CASTPRAGEQYF